This T cell receptor beta chain was recovered during a study of cytomegalovirus exposure and HLA in healthy donors (dated by TCRdb to about 2017). Regarding the complete study: According to an earlier analysis of several hundred of the donors, 150 million to 200 million T cells yielded some 110 million unique TCR beta sequences and about 300 Gb of sequence data. An early release that covered more than 550 HLA-typed donors contained about 300 gigabases of sequencing data and tens of millions of unique TCR sequences. Among the approximately 420 genotyped donors, 75% to 90% belonged to the genetic ancestry cluster associated with self-reported Caucasian donors. The study aimed to test whether cataloging public T cell receptors could reveal signatures of past pathogen exposure. The study used immunosequencing to profile the T cell repertoires of 666 subjects and linked those repertoires to cytomegalovirus serostatus. A separate validation cohort of approximately 120 different subjects was used in addition to the roughly 720-subject first cohort. To predict cytomegalovirus infection status, the study brought together high-throughput TCR immunosequencing, statistical association of individual TCRs with disease status, and machine learning. To study patterns of TCR occurrence, a later analysis re-analyzed previously published TCR beta repertoires from 500 to 850 donors and added high-resolution HLA genotyping. Rather than using new phenotypic data, the later analysis identified candidate immune exposures from TCR beta sequences and from how often those sequences occurred across donors. An earlier analysis of some 600 of the donors applied high-throughput TCR beta sequencing to assess whether each TCR beta V gene segment acted as functional or pseudogenic. Donor age, sex, ethnicity and CMV serostatus were collected together with the repertoire data. A later genetic analysis used genome-wide SNP genotypes for about 65% of the 666 donors, treating that subset as a discovery cohort. Every discovery cohort repertoire had been produced on one sequencing platform. Both class I and class II loci were covered by HLA typing, at four-digit resolution. The number of donors typed differed by locus, with about 629-640 for A, B, C, DRB1 and DQB1, roughly 520 for DQA1, some 570 for DPA1, and approximately 470 for DPB1. Roughly 5 DR-DQ haplotypes were handled as single units for association and clustering because linkage in the cohort was strong. Among roughly 400 genotyped donors of the cohort, an average of around 220,000 unique TCR beta nucleotide sequences was sequenced per donor, of which about 18% were non-productive. Results and caveats for the whole study, not just this receptor: Because the 87-base-pair reads could not distinguish some IMGT-functional V segments, including TRBV6-2 and TRBV6-3, those segments were excluded. Because some donors lacked HLA typing at each locus, the association tests relied only on the typed subset. In vitro tests confirmed that a few of the cytomegalovirus-associated TCR beta chains recognize cytomegalovirus antigens. Only TCR beta chains were sequenced in this cohort, and the absence of alpha or paired-chain data limited detectable features. V-gene and J-gene trimming of TCR beta chains was associated with a missense DCLRE1C variant in a later genetic analysis, and the association was replicated in an independent cohort. A cluster of highly shared sequence variants was judged likely to be a technical artifact of the sequencing pipeline. Specific HLA alleles were associated with 15,000 to 20,000 TCR beta sequences at a false discovery rate of 0.05 in a later analysis. About 17 rarely observed V segments, including chromosome 9 orphons, were excluded from the earlier analysis of approximately 500 of the donors because counts were too low. Strong co-occurrence of HLA alleles, especially DR and DQ, made assigning TCR associations to individual alleles difficult. According to a later genetic analysis, donors in an Asian-associated ancestry cluster had fewer N-insertions in productive TCRs than the roughly 670-donor mean. According to a later analysis, TCR association rates differed among HLA loci, with DRB1 alleles showing the most associated TCRs and HLA-C alleles showing the fewest. A further reported finding was that TCR beta sequences accurately predicted the HLA-A and HLA-B alleles for most subjects in the first cohort. For the cohort, immune exposure information was limited to CMV serostatus. Compared with equally common non-associated chains, HLA-associated TCR beta chains in a later analysis were more clonally expanded and had lower generation probabilities. Most TCR sequences were seen in very few donors, while some public TCRs were found in many individuals. In both the original and validation cohorts, the classifier was reported to diagnose cytomegalovirus status with high specificity and sensitivity. A later analysis found that most CMV-associated TCR beta chains appeared HLA-restricted, with HLA associations seemingly driven largely by CMV exposure. In an earlier analysis of about 550 of the donors, most TCR beta V segments were observed in productive rearrangements about 90% or about 30% of the time, broadly matching IMGT annotations. Correlated functional status among segregating V segments might be attributable to linkage disequilibrium, but an unknown experimental factor could not be ruled out. The presence/absence analyses assumed that sequencing depth was roughly uniform across donors, and that assumption may not be true. A total of 164 TCR beta chains were listed by the study as associated with cytomegalovirus. The authors suggested that the approach could potentially be generalized to other disease states and immunological phenotypes. In a later analysis, several top co-occurrence clusters were reported to appear linked to parvovirus B19, influenza, CMV and Epstein-Barr virus.

The trim is 1 base for V and 5 bases for J, with a gap of 12 bases between the germline ends. The CDR3 covers 15 residues, taking in both the cysteine and the phenylalanine. Kept here is only the CDR3 DNA, which spans 45 bases and is read in frame from base 1. CDR1 and CDR2 are drawn from the germline V gene: SGHRS, YFSETQ. Note on this clone: Its antigen remains unidentified. Nothing much larger sits one base from this clone, and base qualities are not available.

The cohort comprised 550 to 700 healthy bone marrow donors. At the time of sampling, every cohort member was nominally healthy, though immune exposures that went unrecorded were likely present. The donor tested CMV seronegative, placing the donor among the 350 or so seronegative members of the cohort. A peripheral blood sample was collected from each donor, and TCR beta sequencing was performed on peripheral blood mononuclear cells. The Qiagen DNeasy Blood Extraction Kit was used to extract genomic DNA from the blood cell samples. Receptors were amplified or captured by the immunoSEQ multiplex PCR assay. For the multiplex PCR, a mixture combining 60 forward primers for TCR Vbeta segments and 13 reverse primers for TCR Jbeta segments was used. Amplification of the CDR3 region of rearranged TCR beta genes was performed with a multiplex PCR assay on genomic DNA. The Illumina HiSeq System was used to sequence the amplified TCR beta libraries as 87-base-pair reads. The study's processing was this. A later analysis tallied tens of millions of unique TCR beta chains across the 550 to 850 repertoires, and approximately 12 million of those chains were shared by two or more donors. Raw reads were error-corrected and collapsed into unique sequences by a nearest-neighbor algorithm in which closely related sequences were merged to remove PCR and sequencing errors. V, D and J gene segments were assigned by aligning CDR3 sequences to IMGT reference sequences. Each retained sequence needed at least a six-nucleotide match to both a V gene segment and a J gene segment. A rearrangement was called productive if the CDR3 had no stop codons and remained in frame with V and J, and every other rearrangement was called non-productive. Following IMGT convention, CDR3 was defined as the stretch from the second conserved V-encoded cysteine up to the conserved J-encoded phenylalanine. Sequences without an unambiguous match to a single V gene segment were excluded from the earlier analysis of about 630 of the donors. In an earlier analysis of almost 600 of the donors, a V segment was called functional when productive rearrangements were above 56.7%, and segregating when the standard deviation between donors exceeded 5%. A statistical classification framework was built for diagnosing cytomegalovirus status from the catalog of TCR beta chain sequences. In a later analysis, TCR nucleotide sequences were compared against IMGT/GENE-DB human TR gene sequences so that V and J genes could be assigned. Using the TCRdist pipeline, a later analysis assigned CDR3 sequences along with most-parsimonious VDJ recombination scenarios. A later analysis defined each TCR beta chain by its CDR3 amino acid sequence plus V-gene family, and excluded reads lacking a unique V-gene family. As a way to deal with suspected cross-contamination and a sequencing artifact, a later analysis dropped approximately 570 nucleotide sequences that were highly shared and had low generation probability. For each public chain, a later analysis derived a clonal expansion index from normalized ranks of inferred template counts within each repertoire. Generation probabilities in a later analysis came from a VDJ recombination model fitted to out-of-frame rearrangements, and those results were checked against IGoR. In a later analysis, TCR-TCR, TCR-HLA and TCR-CMV co-occurrence was scored with hypergeometric tests, and a repertoire-size bias correction was applied to TCR pairs. In a later analysis, false discovery rates were estimated by permuting HLA or CMV assignments 20 times. A later analysis grouped co-occurring TCRs with DBSCAN, adding TCRdist sequence similarity when clustering within HLA-allele-positive subsets. Repertoires with fewer than 30,000 or more than 120,000 public chains were left out of co-occurrence clustering, as were several repertoires with anomalous nucleotide sharing. Imported from immuneACCESS, the table was reduced by TCRdb to in-frame sequences with V and J called. These copies leave out some clones; in studies compared against another copy, an unresolved V gene accounts for under half, and the cause of the remainder is not known. That table furnishes V, J and clone size, whereas the DNA furnished D and trimming. Within this sample are roughly 200,000 clones, with roughly four fifths of them counted one time only. In total, the top ten clones hold 1.5% to 2% of the sample.

Specimen: PBMCs. The sequence joins TRBV5-1 to TRBJ2-2; no confident D gene assignment can be made. This receptor was taken from a man aged 25-45 years in good health and CMV-seronegative. The CDR3 loop reads CASSLSTGETGELFF. The DNA sequence follows: TGCGCCAGCAGCTTGTCCACTGGAGAGACCGGGGAGCTGTTTTTT.